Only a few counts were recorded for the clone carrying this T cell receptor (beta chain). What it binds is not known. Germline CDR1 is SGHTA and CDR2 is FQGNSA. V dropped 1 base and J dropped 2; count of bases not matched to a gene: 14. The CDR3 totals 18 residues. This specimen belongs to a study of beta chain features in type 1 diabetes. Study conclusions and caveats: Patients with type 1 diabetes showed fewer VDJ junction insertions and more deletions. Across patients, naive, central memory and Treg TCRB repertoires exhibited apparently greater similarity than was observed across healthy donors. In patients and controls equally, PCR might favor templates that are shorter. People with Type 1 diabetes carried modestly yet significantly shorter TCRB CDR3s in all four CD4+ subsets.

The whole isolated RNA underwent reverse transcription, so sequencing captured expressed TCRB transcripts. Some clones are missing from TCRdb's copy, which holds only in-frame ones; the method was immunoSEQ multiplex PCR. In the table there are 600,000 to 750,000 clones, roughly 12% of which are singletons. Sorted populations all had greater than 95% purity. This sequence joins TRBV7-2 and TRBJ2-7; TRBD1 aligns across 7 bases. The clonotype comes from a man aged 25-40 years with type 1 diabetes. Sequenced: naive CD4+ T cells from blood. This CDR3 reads CASSLGRGGAEGTYEQYF. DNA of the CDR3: TGTGCCAGCAGCTTAGGTAGAGGGGGCGCAGAGGGAACCTACGAGCAGTACTTC.